What follows are 17 T cell receptor beta chains derived from one specimen sequenced in a study of T cells after yellow fever vaccination. Using its own MiXCR run on the 5' RACE reads, TCRdb lists one record per CDR3 protein. Among under 550,000 distinct CDR3 sequences, around a fifth were seen once, and the ten largest hold about a sixth. The material sequenced was PBMCs, taken approximately 22 days after the first yellow fever vaccination. Receptors originate from a man aged 18 to 35 who received the YFV17D yellow fever vaccine.

In its sample, this clonotype was seen a few times. The chain joins TRBV7-2 to TRBJ1-3; D is perhaps TRBD1 (6 bases). The V and J ends lost 5 bases and 4 bases respectively, with 21 bases between them. CDR3 length: 17 residues. Germline values: CDR1 SGHTA, CDR2 FQGNSA. The DNA of the CDR3 is TGTGCCAGCAGCGAACCCCTGCGGGGGGCGGGGGGAAACACCATATATTTT. Protein product: CASSEPLRGAGGNTIYF.

This clonotype was found a few times. This sequence joins TRBV12-3 or TRBV12-4 and TRBJ1-2; TRBD1 matches at 9 bases. V dropped 6 bases and J dropped 1; count of bases not matched to a gene: 6. This CDR3 comprises 15 residues. The CDR3 reads CASSSGTGSNYGYTF. Written as DNA, the CDR3 is TGTGCCAGCAGCTCCGGGACAGGGAGTAACTATGGCTACACCTTC.

V and J are TRBV20-1 and TRBJ2-5; 8 bases agree with TRBD2. The CDR3 loop spans 13 amino acids. Trimming took 3 bases from V and 5 from J; bases not matched to a gene: 5. From germline, CDR1 is DFQATT and CDR2 SNEGSKA (reference sequence). The CDR3, as DNA: TGCAGTGCTAGCGGGGGGGCACGGGAGACCCAGTACTTC. This gives the protein CSASGGARETQYF.

This clonotype has more than one count but fewer than ten. The genes are TRBV24-1 and TRBJ2-5; 10 bases agree with TRBD2. CDR3 length equals 16 residues. J lost 1 base, V lost 0 bases, and 1 base had no gene match. CDR1 is KGHDR, CDR2 SFDVKD, per germline. CDR3 region: CATSDLKRGGQETQYF. The CDR3 DNA follows: TGTGCCACCAGTGATTTGAAGCGGGGGGGCCAAGAGACCCAGTACTTC.

The chain is built from TRBV11-2 and TRBJ2-5; 7 nucleotides match TRBD2. Unmatched junction bases numbered 13, after V lost 4 bases and J lost 5 bases. Germline CDR1 reads SGHAT; CDR2 reads FQNNGV. CDR3 size: 16 residues. CDR3 DNA: TGTGCCAGCAGCTCCACATCACCGGACGGGAGGGAGACCCAGTACTTC. The encoded protein is CASSSTSPDGRETQYF.

Many counts were recorded for this clonotype. V usage is TRBV5-4 and J usage is TRBJ2-2; tentative D call: TRBD2 (5 bases). Germline values: CDR1 SGHNT, CDR2 YYREEE (reference sequence). The CDR3 is made up of 14 amino acids. V was pared by 2 bases and J by 4 bases, with 9 bases between. The CDR3 spells CASSFGVSTGELFF. DNA for the CDR3: TGTGCCAGCAGCTTCGGGGTATCCACCGGGGAGCTGTTTTTT. The full variable domain, with the rest looked up from reference TRBV5-4 and TRBJ2-2, is ETGVTQSPTHLIKTRGQQVTLRCSSQSGHNTVSWYQQALGQGPQFIFQYYREEENGRGNFPPRFSGLQFPNYSSELNVNALELDDSALYLCASSFGVSTGELFFGEGSRLTVL.

This clonotype was detected a few times. CDR3 protein: CASSIGTGTGGNNEQFF. The CDR3 DNA reads TGTGCCAGTAGTATAGGTACTGGGACAGGGGGGAACAATGAGCAGTTCTTC. This rearrangement joins TRBV19 to TRBJ2-1, with 11 bases lining up with TRBD1. This CDR3 comprises 17 residues. J was trimmed by 5 bases and V by 1 base; bases with no gene match: 7. Per the germline V gene, CDR1 is LNHDA and CDR2 is SQIVND (reference sequence). Combining the CDR3 with reference TRBV19 and TRBJ2-1 gives the whole variable domain DGGITQSPKYLFRKEGQNVTLSCEQNLNHDAMYWYRQDPGQGLRLIYYSQIVNDFQKGDIAEGYSVSREKKESFPLTVTSAQKNPTAFYLCASSIGTGTGGNNEQFFGPGTRLTVL.

This chain joins TRBV20-1 and TRBJ1-1; maybe TRBD1 (5 bases). This CDR3 comprises 14 residues. In germline, CDR1 is DFQATT, CDR2 SNEGSKA (reference sequence). V was clipped by 3 bases and J by 4 bases, with 15 bases between them. In nucleotides, the CDR3 is TGCAGTGCTAGTTGGGGGAGCCTGGGCACTGAAGCTTTCTTT. Protein product: CSASWGSLGTEAFF.

The genes are TRBV18 and TRBJ2-2; D remains unclear. Trimming took 2 bases from V and 4 from J, leaving 8 bases between them. This CDR3 has 14 residues. Germline lookup yields CDR1 KGHSH and CDR2 LQKENI. CDR3 sequence: CASSPSSGTGELFF. As DNA, the CDR3 is TGTGCCAGCTCACCATCTAGTGGCACCGGGGAGCTGTTTTTT.

The table lists this clonotype with a few counts. This sequence joins TRBV6-2 or TRBV6-3 and TRBJ2-2; D perhaps matches TRBD1 (6 bases). V lost 3 bases and J lost 5, with 16 bases in between. Per the germline V gene, CDR1 is MNHEY and CDR2 is SVGEGT. CDR3 length equals 16 residues. The CDR3 loop reads CASSYLVGTHTGELFF. CDR3 sequence (DNA): TGTGCCAGCAGTTATTTAGTGGGGACACATACCGGGGAGCTGTTTTTT.

This clonotype was detected many times. The rearrangement links TRBV5-1 to TRBJ2-7, with a tentative D call TRBD2 (6 bases). The V gene lost 4 bases and the J gene lost 6 bases, with 23 bases spanning the gap. Germline lookup yields CDR1 SGHRS and CDR2 YFSETQ. This CDR3 comprises 16 residues. The CDR3 DNA reads TGCGCCAGCAGCGACGGGGGACTCATTGAAGTAGGCGAGCAGTACTTC. This sequence encodes CASSDGGLIEVGEQYF.

This clonotype was observed a few times. The J gene is TRBJ2-3, the V gene TRBV29-1, with TRBD2 matching over 7 bases. CDR1 is SQVTM and CDR2 is ANQGSEA in the germline V gene. The CDR3 runs 12 residues. V shed 7 bases, J shed 7 bases, and the junction held 8 bases outside the gene matches. CDR3: CSGGGGRNTQYF. For the CDR3, the DNA is TGCAGCGGTGGGGGAGGGAGAAATACGCAGTATTTT.

The chain joins TRBV4-2 to TRBJ2-2; 11 bases match TRBD2. This CDR3 has 22 amino acids. V lost 5 bases and J lost 3; bases outside the gene matches: 23. Per the germline V gene, CDR1 is LGHNA and CDR2 is YNFKEQ. The CDR3 loop is CASSKHRILAGETLRYTGELFF. CDR3 sequence (DNA): TGTGCCAGCAGCAAACACCGTATACTAGCGGGGGAAACCCTAAGATACACCGGGGAGCTGTTTTTT.

Only a few counts were recorded for this clonotype. J is TRBJ1-6 and V is TRBV5-1, with 10 bases identical to TRBD1. The CDR3 is 14 amino acids. The V and J ends lost 5 bases and 12 bases, in that order; junction bases with no gene match: 8. Per the germline V gene, CDR1 is SGHRS and CDR2 is YFSETQ. CDR3 in DNA: TGCGCCAGCAGGAAGGGGACAGGGGATCAACCCCTCCACTTT. Its translation: CASRKGTGDQPLHF.

The sample holds a few counts of this clonotype. The V and J genes are TRBV9 and TRBJ2-5; 9 bases are shared with TRBD2. V dropped 0 bases and J dropped 4; count of bases not matched to a gene: 4. The germline CDR1 and CDR2 sequences are SGDLS and YYNGEE. The length of the CDR3 is 15 residues. This chain's CDR3 is CASSVGAGGGETQYF. The CDR3 DNA follows: TGTGCCAGCAGCGTAGGAGCGGGGGGCGGAGAGACCCAGTACTTC.

The table lists this clonotype with a few counts. J is TRBJ1-1 and V is TRBV12-3 or TRBV12-4; 7 bases are shared with TRBD1. The CDR3 covers 14 residues. Losses at the gene ends were 5 bases for V and 4 bases for J; bases not matched to a gene: 7. The DNA of the CDR3 is TGTGCCAGCAGTCCTCGACAGGGATCCACTGAAGCTTTCTTT. Translated, it gives CASSPRQGSTEAFF.

The rearrangement joins TRBV13 to TRBJ2-3; D is uncertain. In germline, CDR1 is PRHDT, CDR2 FYEKMQ (reference sequence). Trimming took 5 bases from V and 5 from J, leaving 8 bases between them. This CDR3 spans 12 amino acids. The CDR3 sequence is CASSNRGDTQYF. The DNA of the CDR3 is TGTGCCAGCAGCAACCGCGGAGATACGCAGTATTTT.